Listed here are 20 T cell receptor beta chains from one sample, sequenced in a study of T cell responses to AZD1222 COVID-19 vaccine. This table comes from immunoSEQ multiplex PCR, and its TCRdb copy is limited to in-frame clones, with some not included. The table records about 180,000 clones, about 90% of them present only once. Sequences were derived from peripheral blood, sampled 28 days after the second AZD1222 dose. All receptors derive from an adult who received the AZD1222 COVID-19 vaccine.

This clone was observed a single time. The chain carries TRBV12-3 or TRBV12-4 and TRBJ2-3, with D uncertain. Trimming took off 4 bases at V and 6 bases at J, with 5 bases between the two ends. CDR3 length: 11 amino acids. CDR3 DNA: TGTGCCAGCAGTTGGGTGGATACGCAGTATTTT. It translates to CASSWVDTQYF.

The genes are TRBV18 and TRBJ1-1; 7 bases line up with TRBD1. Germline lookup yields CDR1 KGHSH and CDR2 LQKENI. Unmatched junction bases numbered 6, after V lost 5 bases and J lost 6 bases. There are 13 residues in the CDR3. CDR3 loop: CASSIDREAEAFF. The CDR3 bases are TGTGCCAGCTCAATAGACAGGGAGGCTGAAGCTTTCTTT.

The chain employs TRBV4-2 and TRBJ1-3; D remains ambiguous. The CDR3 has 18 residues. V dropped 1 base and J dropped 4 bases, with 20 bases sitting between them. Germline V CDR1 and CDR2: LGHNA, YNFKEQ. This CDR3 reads CASSQGLDGLTTGNTIYF. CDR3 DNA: TGTGCCAGCAGCCAAGGGTTGGACGGGCTAACGACAGGAAACACCATATATTTT.

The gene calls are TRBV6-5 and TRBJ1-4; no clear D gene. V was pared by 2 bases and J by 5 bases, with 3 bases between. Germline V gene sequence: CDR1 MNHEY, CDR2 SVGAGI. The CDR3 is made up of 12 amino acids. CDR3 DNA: TGTGCCAGCAGTTACCTAAATGAAAAACTGTTTTTT. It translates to CASSYLNEKLFF.

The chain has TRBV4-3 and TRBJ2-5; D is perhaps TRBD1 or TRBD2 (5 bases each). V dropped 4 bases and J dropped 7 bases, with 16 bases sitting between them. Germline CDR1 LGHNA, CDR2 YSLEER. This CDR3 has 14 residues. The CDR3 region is CASSPEGPTGTQYF. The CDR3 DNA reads TGCGCCAGCAGCCCAGAGGGACCCACGGGGACCCAGTACTTC.

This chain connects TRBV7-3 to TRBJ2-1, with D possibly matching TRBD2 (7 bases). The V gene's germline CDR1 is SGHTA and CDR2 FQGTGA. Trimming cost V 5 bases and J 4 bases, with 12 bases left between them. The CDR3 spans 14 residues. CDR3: CASSPAGAYNEQFF. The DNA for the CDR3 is TGTGCCAGCAGCCCCGCGGGGGCTTACAATGAGCAGTTCTTC. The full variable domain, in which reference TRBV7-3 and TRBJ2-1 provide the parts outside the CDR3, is GAGVSQTPSNKVTEKGKYVELRCDPISGHTALYWYRQSLGQGPEFLIYFQGTGAADDSGLPNDRFFAVRPEGSVSTLKIQRTERGDSAVYLCASSPAGAYNEQFFGPGTRLTVL.

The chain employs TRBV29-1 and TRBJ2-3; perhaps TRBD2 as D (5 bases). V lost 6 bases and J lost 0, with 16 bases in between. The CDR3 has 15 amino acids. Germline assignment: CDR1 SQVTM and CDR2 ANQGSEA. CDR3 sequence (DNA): TGCAGCGTCAAAATGGGAACTAGGAGCACAGATACGCAGTATTTT. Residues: CSVKMGTRSTDTQYF.

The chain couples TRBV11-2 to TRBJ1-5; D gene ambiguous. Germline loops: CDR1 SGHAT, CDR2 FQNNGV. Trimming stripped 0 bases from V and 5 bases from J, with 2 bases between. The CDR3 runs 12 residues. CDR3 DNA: TGTGCCAGCAGCTTAGAAGATCAGCCCCAGCATTTT. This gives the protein CASSLEDQPQHF.

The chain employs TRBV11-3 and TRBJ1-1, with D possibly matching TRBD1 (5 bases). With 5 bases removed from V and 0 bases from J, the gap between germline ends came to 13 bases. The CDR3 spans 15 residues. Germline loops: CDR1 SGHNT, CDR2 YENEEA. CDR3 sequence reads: CASSGRGGVNTEAFF. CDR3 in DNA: TGTGCCAGCAGCGGCCGCGGGGGAGTGAACACTGAAGCTTTCTTT.

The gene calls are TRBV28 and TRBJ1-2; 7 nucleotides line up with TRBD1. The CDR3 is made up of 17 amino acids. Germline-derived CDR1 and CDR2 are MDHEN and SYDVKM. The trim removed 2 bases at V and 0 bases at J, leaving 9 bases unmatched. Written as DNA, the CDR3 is TGTGCCAGCAGTTTAGGGTCAGGGGGGCTAGCTAACTATGGCTACACCTTC. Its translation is CASSLGSGGLANYGYTF.

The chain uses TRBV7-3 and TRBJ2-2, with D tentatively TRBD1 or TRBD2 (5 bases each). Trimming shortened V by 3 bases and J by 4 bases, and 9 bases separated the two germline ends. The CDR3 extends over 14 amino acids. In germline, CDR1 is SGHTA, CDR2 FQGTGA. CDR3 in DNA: TGTGCCAGCAGCTTCCTTGGGGGCACCGGGGAGCTGTTTTTT. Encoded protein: CASSFLGGTGELFF.

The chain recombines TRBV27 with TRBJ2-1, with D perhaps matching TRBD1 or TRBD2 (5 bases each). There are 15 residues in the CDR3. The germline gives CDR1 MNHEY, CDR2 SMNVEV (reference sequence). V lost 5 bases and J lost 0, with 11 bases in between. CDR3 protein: CASSPGPISYNEQFF. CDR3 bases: TGTGCCAGCAGTCCGGGACCCATCTCCTACAATGAGCAGTTCTTC.

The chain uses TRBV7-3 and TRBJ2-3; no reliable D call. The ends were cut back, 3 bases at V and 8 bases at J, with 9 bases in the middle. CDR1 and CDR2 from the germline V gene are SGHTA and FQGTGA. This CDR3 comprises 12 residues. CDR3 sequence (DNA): TGTGCCAGCAGCTTGGCGGACGGTACGCAGTATTTT. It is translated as CASSLADGTQYF.

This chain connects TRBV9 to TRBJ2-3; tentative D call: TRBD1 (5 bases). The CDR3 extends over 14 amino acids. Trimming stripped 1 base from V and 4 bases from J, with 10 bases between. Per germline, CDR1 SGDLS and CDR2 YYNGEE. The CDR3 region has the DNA TGTGCCAGCAGCGTACAGGGCGAGTCAGATACGCAGTATTTT. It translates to CASSVQGESDTQYF.

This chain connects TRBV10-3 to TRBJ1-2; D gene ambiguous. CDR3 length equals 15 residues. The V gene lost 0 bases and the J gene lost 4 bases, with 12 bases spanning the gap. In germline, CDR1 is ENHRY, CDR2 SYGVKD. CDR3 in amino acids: CAISESTVALYGYTF. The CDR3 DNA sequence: TGTGCCATCAGTGAGTCTACAGTAGCTCTCTATGGCTACACCTTC.

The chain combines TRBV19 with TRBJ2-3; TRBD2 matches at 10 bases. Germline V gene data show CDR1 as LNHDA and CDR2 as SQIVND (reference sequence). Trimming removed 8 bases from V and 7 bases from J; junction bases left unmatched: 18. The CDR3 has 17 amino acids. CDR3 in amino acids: CASSIAPLAGDVNTQYF. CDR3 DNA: TGTGCCAGTTCAATAGCCCCCCTAGCGGGAGATGTAAATACGCAGTATTTT.

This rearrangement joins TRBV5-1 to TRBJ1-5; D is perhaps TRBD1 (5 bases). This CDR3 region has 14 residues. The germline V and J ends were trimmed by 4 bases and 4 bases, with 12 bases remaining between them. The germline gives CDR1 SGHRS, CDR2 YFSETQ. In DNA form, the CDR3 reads TGCGCCAGCAGCCTCGACAGTCCGAATCAGCCCCAGCATTTT. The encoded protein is CASSLDSPNQPQHF.

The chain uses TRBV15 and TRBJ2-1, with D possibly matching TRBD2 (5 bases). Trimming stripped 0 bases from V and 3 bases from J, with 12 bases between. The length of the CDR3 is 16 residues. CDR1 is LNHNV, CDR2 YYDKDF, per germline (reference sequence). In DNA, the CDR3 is TGTGCCACCAGCAGAGATCTCGGAGCGGTCTACAATGAGCAGTTCTTC. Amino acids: CATSRDLGAVYNEQFF.

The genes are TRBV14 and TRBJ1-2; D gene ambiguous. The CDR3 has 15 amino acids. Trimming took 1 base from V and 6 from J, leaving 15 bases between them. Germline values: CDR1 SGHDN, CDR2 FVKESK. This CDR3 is CASSQGRPERDGYTF. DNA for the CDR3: TGTGCCAGCAGCCAAGGGAGGCCAGAAAGGGATGGCTACACCTTC. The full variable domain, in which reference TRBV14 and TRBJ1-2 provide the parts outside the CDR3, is EAGVTQFPSHSVIEKGQTVTLRCDPISGHDNLYWYRRVMGKEIKFLLHFVKESKQDESGMPNNRFLAERTGGTYSTLKVQPAELEDSGVYFCASSQGRPERDGYTFGSGTRLTVV.

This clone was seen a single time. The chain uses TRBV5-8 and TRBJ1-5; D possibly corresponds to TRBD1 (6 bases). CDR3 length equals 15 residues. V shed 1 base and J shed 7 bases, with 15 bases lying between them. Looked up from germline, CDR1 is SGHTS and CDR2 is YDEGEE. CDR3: CASSLMGASGQPQHF. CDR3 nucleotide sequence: TGTGCCAGCAGCTTGATGGGGGCGTCGGGGCAGCCCCAGCATTTT.